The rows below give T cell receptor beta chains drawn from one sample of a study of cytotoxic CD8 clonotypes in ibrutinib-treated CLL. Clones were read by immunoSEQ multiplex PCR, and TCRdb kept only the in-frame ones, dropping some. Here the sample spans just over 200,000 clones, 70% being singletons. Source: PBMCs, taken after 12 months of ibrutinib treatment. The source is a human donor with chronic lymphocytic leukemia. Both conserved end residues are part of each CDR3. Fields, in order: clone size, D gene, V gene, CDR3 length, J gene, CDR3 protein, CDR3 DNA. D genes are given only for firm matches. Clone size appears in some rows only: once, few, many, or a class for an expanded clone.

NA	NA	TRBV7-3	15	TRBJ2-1	CASSLGPTRRNEQFF	TGTGCCAGCAGCTTAGGGCCTACTAGACGCAATGAGCAGTTCTTC
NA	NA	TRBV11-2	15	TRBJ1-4	CASSPGVSTNEKLFF	TGTGCCAGCAGCCCGGGGGTCTCAACTAATGAAAAACTGTTTTTT
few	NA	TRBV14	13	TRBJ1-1	CASKVSGGAEAFF	TGTGCCAGCAAAGTTTCCGGGGGGGCTGAAGCTTTCTTT
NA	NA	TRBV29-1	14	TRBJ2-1	CSVALRGLYNEQFF	TGCAGCGTGGCACTCCGGGGCCTATACAATGAGCAGTTCTTC
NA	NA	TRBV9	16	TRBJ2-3	CASSAKQGSSTDTQYF	TGTGCCAGCAGCGCCAAACAGGGCTCAAGCACAGATACGCAGTATTTT
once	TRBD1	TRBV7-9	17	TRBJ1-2	CASSLAEMTGLYAGYTF	TGTGCCAGCAGCTTAGCGGAGATGACAGGGTTGTATGCTGGCTACACCTTC
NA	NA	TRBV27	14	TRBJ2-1	CASSPPSSYNEQFF	TGTGCCAGCAGCCCACCCAGCTCCTACAATGAGCAGTTCTTC
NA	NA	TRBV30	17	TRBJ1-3	CAWRGGTGIRSGNTIYF	TGTGCCTGGAGGGGGGGAACAGGGATCCGCTCTGGAAACACCATATATTTT
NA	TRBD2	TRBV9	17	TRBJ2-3	CASSPDLAGGQEDTQYF	TGTGCCAGCAGCCCCGACCTAGCGGGAGGCCAGGAGGATACGCAGTATTTT
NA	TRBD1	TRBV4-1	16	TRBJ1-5	CASSQSGTGEHQPQHF	TGCGCCAGCAGCCAAAGTGGGACAGGGGAGCATCAGCCCCAGCATTTT
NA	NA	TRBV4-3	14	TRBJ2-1	CASNQGGLYNEQFF	TGCGCCAGCAACCAGGGGGGCCTCTACAATGAGCAGTTCTTC
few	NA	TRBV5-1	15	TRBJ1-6	CASSPRDIYNSPLHF	TGCGCCAGCAGCCCGCGGGACATATATAATTCACCCCTCCACTTT
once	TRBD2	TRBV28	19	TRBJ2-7	CASSVNSPGLAGGFYEQYF	TGTGCCAGCAGTGTAAATTCTCCGGGACTAGCGGGAGGGTTCTACGAGCAGTACTTC
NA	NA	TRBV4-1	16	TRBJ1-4	CASSQAGRKTNEKLFF	TGCGCCAGCAGCCAAGCTGGGAGGAAAACTAATGAAAAACTGTTTTTT
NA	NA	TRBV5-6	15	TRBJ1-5	CASSRRVSSNQPQHF	TGTGCCAGCAGCAGGAGGGTCAGCAGCAATCAGCCCCAGCATTTT
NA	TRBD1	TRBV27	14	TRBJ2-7	CASSQDRVGYEQYF	TGTGCCAGCAGTCAGGACAGGGTAGGCTACGAGCAGTACTTC
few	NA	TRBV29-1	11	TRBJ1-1	CSVYGNTEAFF	TGCAGCGTTTACGGAAACACTGAAGCTTTCTTT
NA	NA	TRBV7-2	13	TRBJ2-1	CASSLAQRSEQFF	TGTGCCAGCAGCTTAGCCCAGCGTAGTGAGCAGTTCTTC
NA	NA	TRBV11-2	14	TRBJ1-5	CASRDRGSNQPQHF	TGTGCCAGCAGGGATAGGGGGAGCAATCAGCCCCAGCATTTT
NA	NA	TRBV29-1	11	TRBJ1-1	CSVRGNTEAFF	TGCAGCGTTCGGGGGAACACTGAAGCTTTCTTT
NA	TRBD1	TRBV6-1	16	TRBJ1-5	CASRETGTGNNQPQHF	TGTGCCAGCAGAGAAACCGGGACAGGGAACAATCAGCCCCAGCATTTT
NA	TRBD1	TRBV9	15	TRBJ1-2	CASSGPIDRGRGYTF	TGTGCCAGCAGCGGTCCCATCGACAGGGGAAGAGGCTACACCTTC
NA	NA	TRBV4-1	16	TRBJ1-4	CASSLSAGGANEKLFF	TGCGCCAGCAGCCTCTCCGCGGGCGGGGCTAATGAAAAACTGTTTTTT
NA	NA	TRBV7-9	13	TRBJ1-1	CASSARSDTEAFF	TGTGCCAGCAGCGCGAGGTCGGACACTGAAGCTTTCTTT
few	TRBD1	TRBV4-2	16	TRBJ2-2	CASSRNRDSYTGELFF	TGTGCCAGCAGCCGAAACCGGGACAGTTACACCGGGGAGCTGTTTTTT
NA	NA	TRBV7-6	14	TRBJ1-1	CASSLGQPNTEAFF	TGTGCCAGCAGCTTAGGACAGCCGAACACTGAAGCTTTCTTT
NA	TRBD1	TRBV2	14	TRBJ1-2	CASLTGDSNYGYTF	TGTGCCAGCCTCACAGGGGACTCTAACTATGGCTACACCTTC
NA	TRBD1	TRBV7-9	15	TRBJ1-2	CASSSKQGVFYGYTF	TGTGCCAGCAGCTCAAAACAGGGGGTTTTCTATGGCTACACCTTC
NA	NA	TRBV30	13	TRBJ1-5	CAWGQGIRQPQHF	TGTGCCTGGGGGCAAGGGATCCGGCAGCCCCAGCATTTT
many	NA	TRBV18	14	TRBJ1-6	CASSPAQGQSPLHF	TGTGCCAGCTCACCTGCCCAGGGACAATCACCCCTCCACTTT
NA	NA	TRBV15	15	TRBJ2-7	CATSRVKGTNYEQYF	TGTGCCACCAGCAGAGTGAAAGGAACGAACTACGAGCAGTACTTC
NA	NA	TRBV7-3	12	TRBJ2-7	CASGREPYEQYF	TGTGCCAGCGGCAGGGAACCCTACGAGCAGTACTTC
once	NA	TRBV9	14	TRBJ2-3	CASRAGHLTDTQYF	TGTGCCAGCAGAGCGGGACATCTCACAGATACGCAGTATTTT
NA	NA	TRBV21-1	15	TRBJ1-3	CASSTGQTYGDTIYF	TGTGCCAGCAGCACAGGACAGACTTATGGGGACACCATATATTTT
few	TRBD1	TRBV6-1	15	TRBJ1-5	CASREPTGGDQPQHF	TGTGCCAGCAGAGAACCGACAGGGGGGGATCAGCCCCAGCATTTT
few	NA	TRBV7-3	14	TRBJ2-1	CASSLGGPYNEQFF	TGTGCCAGCAGCTTGGGGGGACCCTACAATGAGCAGTTCTTC
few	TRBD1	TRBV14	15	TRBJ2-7	CASRRTGQGQYEQYF	TGTGCCAGCAGGCGCACGGGACAGGGGCAGTACGAGCAGTACTTC
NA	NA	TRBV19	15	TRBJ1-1	CASSISVAANTEAFF	TGTGCCAGTAGTATATCCGTAGCGGCGAACACTGAAGCTTTCTTT
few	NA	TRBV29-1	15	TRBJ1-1	CSVAPKAGVNTEAFF	TGCAGCGTGGCGCCGAAGGCAGGGGTGAACACTGAAGCTTTCTTT
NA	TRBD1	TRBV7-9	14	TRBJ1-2	CASSSDRENYGYTF	TGTGCCAGCAGTTCGGACAGGGAGAACTATGGCTACACCTTC
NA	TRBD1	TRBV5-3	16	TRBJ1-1	CARRPPGQGANTEAFF	TGTGCCAGAAGGCCGCCGGGACAGGGGGCGAACACTGAAGCTTTCTTT
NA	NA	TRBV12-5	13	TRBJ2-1	CASTTGGRTEQFF	TGTGCTAGTACAACTGGGGGGCGAACGGAGCAGTTCTTC
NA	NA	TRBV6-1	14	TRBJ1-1	CASTNGEIVTEAFF	TGTGCCAGCACCAACGGCGAAATCGTCACTGAAGCTTTCTTT
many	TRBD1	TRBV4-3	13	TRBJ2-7	CASSQHRGYEQYF	TGCGCCAGCAGCCAACACAGGGGCTACGAGCAGTACTTC
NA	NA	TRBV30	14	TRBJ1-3	CAWSVWSSGNTIYF	TGTGCCTGGAGTGTTTGGTCCTCTGGAAACACCATATATTTT
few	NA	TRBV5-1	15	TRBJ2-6	CASSLDQPGANVLTF	TGCGCCAGCAGCTTGGATCAGCCTGGGGCCAACGTCCTGACTTTC
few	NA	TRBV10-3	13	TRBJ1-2	CAISARVEDGYTF	TGTGCCATCAGTGCGAGGGTAGAAGATGGCTACACCTTC
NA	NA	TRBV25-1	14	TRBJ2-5	CASSDWGAGRAQYF	TGTGCCAGCAGTGACTGGGGGGCAGGGAGGGCCCAGTACTTC
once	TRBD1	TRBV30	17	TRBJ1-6	CAWSVGRGPPYNSPLHF	TGTGCCTGGAGTGTCGGCAGGGGGCCTCCCTATAATTCACCCCTCCACTTT
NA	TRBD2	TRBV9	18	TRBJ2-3	CASSPGLAGGPSTDTQYF	TGTGCCAGCAGCCCGGGACTAGCGGGGGGGCCCAGCACAGATACGCAGTATTTT
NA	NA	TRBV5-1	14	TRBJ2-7	CASSLPGAGDEQYF	TGCGCCAGCAGCTTACCGGGAGCAGGAGACGAGCAGTACTTC
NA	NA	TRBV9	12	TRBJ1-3	CASTSSGNTIYF	TGTGCCAGCACCTCGTCTGGAAACACCATATATTTT
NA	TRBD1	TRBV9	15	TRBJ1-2	CASSVWGTANYGYTF	TGTGCCAGCAGCGTCTGGGGGACAGCTAACTATGGCTACACCTTC
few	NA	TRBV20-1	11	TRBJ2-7	CSARQGYEQYF	TGCAGTGCTAGACAGGGCTACGAGCAGTACTTC
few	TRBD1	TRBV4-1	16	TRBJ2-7	CASSLPDREWVYEQYF	TGCGCCAGCAGCCTCCCGGACAGGGAGTGGGTCTACGAGCAGTACTTC
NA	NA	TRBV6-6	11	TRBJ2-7	CASSNKYEQYF	TGTGCCAGCAGTAACAAGTACGAGCAGTACTTC
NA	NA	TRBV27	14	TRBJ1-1	CASGKDRENTEAFF	TGTGCCAGCGGAAAGGACAGAGAGAACACTGAAGCTTTCTTT
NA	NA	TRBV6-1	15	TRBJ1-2	CASSERVGGKLGYTF	TGTGCCAGCAGTGAAAGGGTCGGGGGCAAACTTGGCTACACCTTC
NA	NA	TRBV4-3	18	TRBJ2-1	CASSLLLLGVSSYNEQFF	TGCGCCAGCAGCCTGCTACTCTTAGGGGTAAGCTCCTACAATGAGCAGTTCTTC
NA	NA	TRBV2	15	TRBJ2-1	CASRNSGSSYNEQFF	TGTGCCAGCAGGAATAGCGGAAGCTCCTACAATGAGCAGTTCTTC